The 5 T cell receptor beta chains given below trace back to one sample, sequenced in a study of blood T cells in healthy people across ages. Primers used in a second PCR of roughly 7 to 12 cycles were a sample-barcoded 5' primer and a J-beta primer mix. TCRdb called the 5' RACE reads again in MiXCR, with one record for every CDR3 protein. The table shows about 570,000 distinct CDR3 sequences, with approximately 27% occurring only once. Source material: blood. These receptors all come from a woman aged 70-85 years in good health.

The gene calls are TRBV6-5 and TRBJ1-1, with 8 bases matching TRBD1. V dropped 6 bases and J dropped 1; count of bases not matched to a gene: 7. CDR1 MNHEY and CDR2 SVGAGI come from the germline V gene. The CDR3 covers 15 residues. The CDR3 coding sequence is TGTGCCAGCAGAAAACATGGGACAGGGAACACTGAAGCTTTCTTT. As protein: CASRKHGTGNTEAFF.

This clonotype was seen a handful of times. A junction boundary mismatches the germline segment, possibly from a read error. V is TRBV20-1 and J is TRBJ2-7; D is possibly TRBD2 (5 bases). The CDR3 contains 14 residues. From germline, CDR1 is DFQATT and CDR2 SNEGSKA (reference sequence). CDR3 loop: CSAIGRRANYEQYF. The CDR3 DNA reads TGCAGTGCCATTGGCCGGCGGGCGAACTACGAGCAATACTTC.

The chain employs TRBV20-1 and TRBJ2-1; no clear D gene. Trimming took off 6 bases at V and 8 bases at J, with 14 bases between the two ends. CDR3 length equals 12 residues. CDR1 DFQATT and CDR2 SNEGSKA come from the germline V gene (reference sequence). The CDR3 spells CSAPLRRYEQFF. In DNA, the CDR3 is TGCAGTGCCCCTCTTAGGCGCTATGAGCAGTTCTTC.

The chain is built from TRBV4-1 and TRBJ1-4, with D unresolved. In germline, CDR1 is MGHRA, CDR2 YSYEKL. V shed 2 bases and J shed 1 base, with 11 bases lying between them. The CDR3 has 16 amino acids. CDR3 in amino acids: CASSQPPPRTNEKLFF. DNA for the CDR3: TGCGCCAGCAGCCAACCCCCCCCGAGAACTAATGAAAAACTGTTTTTT.

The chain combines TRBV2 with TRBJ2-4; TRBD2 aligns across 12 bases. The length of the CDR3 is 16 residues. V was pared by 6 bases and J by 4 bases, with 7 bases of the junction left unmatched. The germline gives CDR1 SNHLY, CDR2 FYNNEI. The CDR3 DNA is TGTGCCAGCAGACGGGGACTAGCGGGCGAGAAAAACATTCAGTACTTC. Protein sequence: CASRRGLAGEKNIQYF.